The 14 T cell receptor beta chains below come from one sample, sequenced in a study of T cell changes during pregnancy in multiple sclerosis. Here immunoSEQ multiplex PCR was the method, and the copy in TCRdb shows in-frame clones only, minus some. The repertoire holds under 120,000 clones, with 80% to 95% as singletons. The material was peripheral blood, obtained after pregnancy. These receptor sequences come from a female donor with multiple sclerosis, enrolled in a pregnancy study.

V is TRBV2 and J is TRBJ1-2; 7 positions match TRBD1. Germline V gene lookup returns CDR1 SNHLY and CDR2 FYNNEI. The V segment lost 6 bases and the J segment 0 bases; nucleotides outside the gene matches: 7. This CDR3 has 15 residues. CDR3 sequence reads: CASRGTGATNYGYTF. In nucleotides, the CDR3 is TGTGCCAGCAGAGGAACAGGGGCCACTAACTATGGCTACACCTTC.

The chain combines TRBV12-5 with TRBJ2-3, with TRBD1 identical over 7 bases. The CDR3 has 15 residues. The V segment lost 3 bases and the J segment 2 bases; nucleotides outside the gene matches: 5. CDR1 is LGHNT, CDR2 FRNRAP, per germline. The CDR3 nucleotides are TGTGCTAGTGGTTTCGTAGGGGGCTCCACAGATACGCAGTATTTT. Residues: CASGFVGGSTDTQYF.

A remark on this clone: A read error may produce the germline difference seen at one junction end. The CDR3 region is CARRDSEITDTQYF. DNA of the CDR3: TGTGCCCGCAGGGACAGCGAAATCACAGATACGCAGTATTTT. This chain links TRBV2 with TRBJ2-3; 7 bases agree with TRBD1. Germline CDR1 is SNHLY and CDR2 is FYNNEI. The CDR3 is 14 amino acids.

This rearrangement joins TRBV5-4 to TRBJ2-3, with D tentatively TRBD2 (6 bases). The germline CDR1 and CDR2 sequences are SGHNT and YYREEE (reference sequence). Trimming left V 4 bases short and J 7 bases short, with 16 bases between. This CDR3 region has 14 residues. The CDR3 DNA follows: TGTGCCAGCAGCGGGGGGATTTGGGGGAATACGCAGTATTTT. Its translation is CASSGGIWGNTQYF.

This clone was observed a single time. The rearrangement uses TRBV4-1 and TRBJ1-2; D uncertain. The CDR3 sequence is 15 residues long. V shed 1 base and J shed 0 bases, with 9 bases lying between them. Germline CDR1 is MGHRA and CDR2 is YSYEKL. CDR3 residues: CASSQALGTNYGYTF. In DNA form, the CDR3 reads TGCGCCAGCAGCCAAGCCCTCGGGACTAACTATGGCTACACCTTC.

The J gene is TRBJ2-5, the V gene TRBV6-1; possible D gene TRBD1, 6 bases. Germline V gene sequence: CDR1 MNHNS, CDR2 SASEGT. Trimming removed 3 bases at V and 14 bases at J, with 19 bases between. The CDR3 contains 13 residues. This CDR3 is CASSEPKTGCQYF. The CDR3 DNA follows: TGTGCCAGCAGTGAGCCTAAAACAGGGTGTCAATACTTC.

The rearrangement uses TRBV7-9 and TRBJ2-7; the match to TRBD1 covers 8 bases. This CDR3 region has 14 residues. V gave up 0 bases and J gave up 4 bases; unmatched junction bases: 2. The germline CDR1 and CDR2 sequences are SEHNR and FQNEAQ (reference sequence). CDR3 DNA: TGTGCCAGCAGCTTAGCACAGGGGGATTACGAGCAGTACTTC. Protein: CASSLAQGDYEQYF. The full variable domain, with the rest looked up from reference TRBV7-9 and TRBJ2-7, is DTGVSQNPRHKITKRGQNVTFRCDPISEHNRLYWYRQTLGQGPEFLTYFQNEAQLEKSRLLSDRFSAERPKGSFSTLEIQRTEQGDSAMYLCASSLAQGDYEQYFGPGTRLTVT.

V usage is TRBV4-1 and J usage is TRBJ2-5, with D possibly matching TRBD1 (5 bases). The length of the CDR3 is 15 residues. Between the trimmed V and J ends, which lost 1 base and 4 bases, there was a span of 13 bases. CDR1 is MGHRA, CDR2 YSYEKL, per germline. The CDR3 nucleotides read TGCGCCAGCAGCCAAGGTACAGGTGGTCCAGAGACCCAGTACTTC. Protein product: CASSQGTGGPETQYF.

This clone was counted between two and nine times. The chain links TRBV6-1 to TRBJ2-7; TRBD2 is a possible D gene (5 bases). V was cut by 4 bases and J by 0 bases, with 13 bases left in between. The CDR3 spans 15 residues. The V gene's germline CDR1 is MNHNS and CDR2 SASEGT. CDR3 region: CASSVLRLPSYEQYF. The CDR3 DNA is TGTGCCAGCAGTGTACTCCGACTACCCTCCTACGAGCAGTACTTC.

This clone came up a few times. V usage is TRBV29-1 and J usage is TRBJ2-4; the D gene is possibly TRBD2 (5 bases). The CDR3 runs to 11 residues. Trimming took off 7 bases at V and 3 bases at J, with 7 bases between the two ends. Germline values: CDR1 SQVTM, CDR2 ANQGSEA. The CDR3 nucleotides read TGCAGCGCCCGGGACAAAAACATTCAGTACTTC. Its translation: CSARDKNIQYF. Using reference TRBV29-1 and TRBJ2-4 for the parts outside the CDR3, the full variable domain is SAVISQKPSRDICQRGTSLTIQCQVDSQVTMMFWYRQQPGQSLTLIATANQGSEATYESGFVIDKFPISRPNLTFSTLTVSNMSPEDSSIYLCSARDKNIQYFGAGTRLSVL.

The chain couples TRBV6-4 to TRBJ1-2; perhaps TRBD1 as D (5 bases). Germline CDR1 and CDR2: MRHNA and SNTAGT. V was trimmed by 6 bases and J by 5 bases, leaving 16 bases between them. The CDR3 has 14 residues. The chain's CDR3 is CASSAGPLEYGYTF. CDR3 DNA sequence: TGTGCCAGCAGCGCAGGGCCTCTTGAGTATGGCTACACCTTC.

The chain uses TRBV18 and TRBJ2-7; perhaps TRBD1 as D (5 bases). Germline V gene lookup returns CDR1 KGHSH and CDR2 LQKENI. Trimming pared 0 bases from V and 9 bases from J, leaving 21 bases between. The CDR3 is 16 residues long. The CDR3 nucleotides read TGTGCCAGCTCACCACCTACCAGGGTAAATCGTAGGGTGCAGTACTTC. Translated, it gives CASSPPTRVNRRVQYF.

The V call is TRBV7-3, the J call TRBJ2-3; D call uncertain. The CDR3 totals 12 residues. The germline CDR1 and CDR2 sequences are SGHTA and FQGTGA. The V end lost 5 bases, the J end lost 3 bases, and 6 bases lay between the germline ends. This CDR3 is CASSTRTDTQYF. The CDR3 DNA reads TGTGCCAGCAGCACCCGGACAGATACGCAGTATTTT. The variable domain in full, completed from reference TRBV7-3 and TRBJ2-3, reads GAGVSQTPSNKVTEKGKYVELRCDPISGHTALYWYRQSLGQGPEFLIYFQGTGAADDSGLPNDRFFAVRPEGSVSTLKIQRTERGDSAVYLCASSTRTDTQYFGPGTRLTVL.

The rearrangement links TRBV15 to TRBJ1-5, with D perhaps matching TRBD1 (5 bases). Germline-derived CDR1 and CDR2 are LNHNV and YYDKDF (reference sequence). V dropped 3 bases and J dropped 6 bases, with 12 bases sitting between them. This CDR3 has 14 residues. CDR3 in DNA: TGTGCCACCAGCAGCTGGGGGGGGAGTCAGCCCCAGCATTTT. Translation gives CATSSWGGSQPQHF.